This TCR beta chain is drawn from a study of blood T cell repertoires in COVID-19. Donors were grouped by their self-reported clinical history. CDR3 length: 15 amino acids. V gave up 0 bases and J gave up 3 bases, with 9 bases separating them. CDR1 MNHEY and CDR2 SVGAGI come from the germline V gene. In the authors' workflow: It was from reference gene primer amplification that nucleated cell counts were estimated. Sequenced by immunoSEQ multiplex PCR; TCRdb stores in-frame clones only, minus some. Clone size and V and J calls were adopted from that table, with D and trimming inferred from the DNA. Here the sample spans fewer than 500,000 clones, around nine tenths being singletons.

The sequence was obtained from a woman aged 30 to 39 with acute COVID-19. Sequencing was performed on PBMCs or T cells enriched from blood (not recorded which). The V call is TRBV6-5, the J call TRBJ1-5; D is perhaps TRBD1 (5 bases). CDR3 nucleotide sequence: TGTGCCAGCAGTTACTCAGGGGCAGACAATCAGCCCCAGCATTTT. It yields the protein CASSYSGADNQPQHF.